Below are 32 T cell receptor beta chains sequenced from a single sample in a study of PD-L1 blockade in urothelial cancer. Sequenced by immunoSEQ multiplex PCR; TCRdb stores in-frame clones only, minus some. Found here are around 27,000 clones, around 75% of them singletons; the top ten hold 2% to 2.5%. The sequences come from PBMCs, collected around atezolizumab (anti-PD-L1) treatment. Every receptor here comes from a man in his fifties with urothelial cancer.

V is TRBV18 and J is TRBJ2-6, with 12 bases lining up with TRBD1. This CDR3 comprises 18 residues. Losses at the gene ends were 5 bases for V and 0 bases for J; bases not matched to a gene: 5. The germline V gene has CDR1 KGHSH and CDR2 LQKENI. The CDR3, as DNA: TGTGCCAGCTCAACCGGGACAGGGGGCCTCTCTGGGGCCAACGTCCTGACTTTC. It codes for CASSTGTGGLSGANVLTF.

The chain joins TRBV4-1 to TRBJ2-1, with 13 bases identical to TRBD2. Germline V CDR1 and CDR2: MGHRA, YSYEKL. V lost 2 bases, J lost 9 bases, and 4 bases stayed unmatched. This CDR3 spans 15 amino acids. The CDR3 sequence: CASSQSGLAGAEQFF. The CDR3, as DNA: TGCGCCAGCAGCCAAAGCGGACTAGCGGGAGCTGAGCAGTTCTTC.

The rearrangement uses TRBV6-1 and TRBJ1-2; 10 bases align to TRBD1. The CDR3 length is 14 residues. CDR1 is MNHNS and CDR2 is SASEGT in the germline V gene. V shed 6 bases, J shed 6 bases, and the junction held 7 bases outside the gene matches. The CDR3 bases are TGTGCCAGCAGACTGACAGGGGGCGAAAATGGCTACACCTTC. Protein: CASRLTGGENGYTF.

This clone was seen a handful of times. The chain employs TRBV5-1 and TRBJ1-4; 7 bases map to TRBD1. With V trimmed by 4 bases and J by 15 bases, 18 bases remained unmatched. Germline V gives CDR1 SGHRS, CDR2 YFSETQ. The CDR3 length is 15 residues. CDR3 sequence reads: CASSLDTGAAKNLFF. The CDR3 DNA reads TGCGCCAGCAGCCTTGATACAGGGGCTGCAAAAAACTTGTTTTTT.

The rearrangement joins TRBV2 to TRBJ1-1, with 7 bases that match TRBD1. The CDR3 runs to 13 residues. Germline V gene lookup returns CDR1 SNHLY and CDR2 FYNNEI. The trim removed 5 bases at V and 1 base at J, leaving 1 base unmatched. The CDR3 reads CASSTGENTEAFF. CDR3 nucleotides: TGTGCCAGCAGTACAGGGGAGAACACTGAAGCTTTCTTT. The full variable domain, rest sourced from reference TRBV2 and TRBJ1-1, is EPEVTQTPSHQVTQMGQEVILRCVPISNHLYFYWYRQILGQKVEFLVSFYNNEISEKSEIFDDQFSVERPDGSNFTLKIRSTKLEDSAMYFCASSTGENTEAFFGQGTRLTVV.

This chain uses TRBV5-1 with TRBJ2-1; 7 bases map to TRBD2. Germline trimming cut 7 bases from V and 7 bases from J; bases unmatched to any gene: 14. The CDR3 loop spans 15 amino acids. The germline V gene encodes CDR1 SGHRS and CDR2 YFSETQ. The CDR3 sequence: CASELWASGINEQFF. The CDR3 DNA reads as TGCGCCAGCGAGCTGTGGGCTAGCGGTATTAATGAGCAGTTCTTC.

The chain is built from TRBV4-2 and TRBJ2-1; 11 positions agree with TRBD2. The junction had 6 bases not matched to a gene; V was cut back by 1 base and J by 7 bases. The CDR3 contains 16 residues. Germline V CDR1 and CDR2: LGHNA, YNFKEQ. CDR3 sequence (DNA): TGTGCCAGCAGCCAAGTCCTTAGCGGGAGGGGGAATGAGCAGTTCTTC. Translating gives CASSQVLSGRGNEQFF.

The V and J genes are TRBV6-1 and TRBJ1-1, with 9 bases matching TRBD1. Per germline, CDR1 MNHNS and CDR2 SASEGT. V was pared by 10 bases and J by 0 bases, with 6 bases of the junction left unmatched. The CDR3 length is 14 residues. The CDR3 protein is CANGGQGLNTEAFF. The CDR3 DNA reads as TGTGCCAACGGTGGACAGGGGTTGAACACTGAAGCTTTCTTT.

V gene TRBV28 combines with J gene TRBJ1-2; 9 bases agree with TRBD1. Trimming took 6 bases from V and 2 from J; bases not matched to a gene: 4. Germline CDR1 MDHEN, CDR2 SYDVKM. CDR3 length: 14 amino acids. CDR3 region: CASSPGTGNYGYTF. Here the CDR3 DNA reads TGTGCCAGCAGCCCCGGGACAGGGAACTATGGCTACACCTTC.

This clone has a handful of counts. V usage is TRBV7-9 and J usage is TRBJ1-2; tentative D call: TRBD1 (5 bases). The CDR3 extends over 14 amino acids. Trimming pared 1 base from V and 14 bases from J, leaving 20 bases between. Germline assignment: CDR1 SEHNR and CDR2 FQNEAQ (reference sequence). CDR3 nucleotides: TGTGCCAGCAGCTTAGTTTCAGGGTTACTATGGTGGACCTTC. Protein product: CASSLVSGLLWWTF.

The rearrangement joins TRBV23-1 to TRBJ1-2; 8 bases are a match to TRBD1. TRBV23-1 is recorded as an ORF, its role being uncertain. The CDR3 contains 15 residues. The ends lost 4 bases at V and 4 bases at J; junction bases unmatched: 8. CDR3 in DNA: TGCGCCAGCAGTCCGGACAGGGAGGAGGTCTATGGCTACACCTTC. Amino acids: CASSPDREEVYGYTF.

The rearrangement uses TRBV14 and TRBJ2-1; a weak D match, TRBD1 (6 bases). Germline V gives CDR1 SGHDN, CDR2 FVKESK. CDR3 size: 16 residues. V lost 1 base, J lost 8 bases, and 18 bases lay in between. CDR3 residues: CASSQGGRGTLDEQFF. Written as DNA, the CDR3 is TGTGCCAGCAGCCAAGGGGGCAGGGGCACTTTGGATGAGCAGTTCTTC.

The chain links TRBV27 to TRBJ2-1, with 7 positions matching TRBD1. This CDR3 contains 14 residues. Trimming removed 5 bases from V and 3 bases from J; junction bases left unmatched: 4. The germline gives CDR1 MNHEY, CDR2 SMNVEV (reference sequence). This chain's CDR3 is CASSTRTGYNEQFF. The DNA of the CDR3 is TGTGCCAGCAGTACCCGGACAGGCTACAATGAGCAGTTCTTC.

The CDR3 sequence is CASRDSGGSRKTQYF. The CDR3 nucleotides are TGTGCCAGCAGGGATAGCGGGGGGTCCCGGAAGACCCAGTACTTC. V and J are TRBV2 and TRBJ2-5; 10 nucleotides agree with TRBD2. The V segment lost 6 bases and the J segment 6 bases; nucleotides outside the gene matches: 10. The CDR3 is 15 residues long. In germline, CDR1 is SNHLY, CDR2 FYNNEI.

The chain uses TRBV7-6 and TRBJ2-3; D is possibly TRBD2 (6 bases). Germline loops: CDR1 SGHVS, CDR2 FNYEAQ. This CDR3 comprises 16 residues. The germline V and J ends were trimmed by 4 bases and 2 bases, with 16 bases remaining between them. DNA of the CDR3: TGTGCCAGCAGCTCTACTAGCTCAACTCACACAGATACGCAGTATTTT. Residues: CASSSTSSTHTDTQYF.

The rearrangement uses TRBV19 and TRBJ1-1; 7 bases match TRBD1. Germline CDR1 and CDR2: LNHDA and SQIVND (reference sequence). V shed 7 bases and J 5 bases; nucleotides not matched to a gene: 10. The CDR3 is made up of 14 amino acids. The CDR3 sequence is CASNPNRGETEAFF. CDR3 sequence (DNA): TGTGCCAGTAACCCTAACAGGGGAGAAACTGAAGCTTTCTTT.

V is TRBV2 and J is TRBJ1-5, with TRBD1 identical over 10 bases. The ends lost 1 base at V and 5 bases at J; junction bases unmatched: 8. From germline, CDR1 is SNHLY and CDR2 FYNNEI. This CDR3 has 17 residues. Here the CDR3 reads CASSEEQWGQGYQPQHF. CDR3 sequence (DNA): TGTGCCAGCAGTGAAGAACAATGGGGACAGGGGTATCAGCCCCAGCATTTT.

This clone was counted a single time. The CDR3 spells CASSVQGRNEKLFF. The DNA for the CDR3 is TGCGCCAGCAGCGTGCAGGGCCGGAATGAAAAACTGTTTTTT. The J gene is TRBJ1-4, the V gene TRBV5-1; maybe TRBD1 (5 bases). V was shortened by 4 bases and J by 5 bases, with 12 bases between the two germline ends. This CDR3 is built from 14 residues. Looked up from germline, CDR1 is SGHRS and CDR2 is YFSETQ.

In DNA, the CDR3 is TGTGCCAGTGACCGGGGACTGAACAATGAGCAGTTCTTC. It encodes CASDRGLNNEQFF. V and J are TRBV7-9 and TRBJ2-1; D perhaps matches TRBD2 (6 bases). The length of the CDR3 is 13 residues. Germline V lookup: CDR1 SEHNR, CDR2 FQNEAQ (reference sequence). The V end lost 9 bases, the J end lost 5 bases, and 14 bases lay between the germline ends.

The V gene is TRBV5-1, the J gene TRBJ2-4; the D gene is possibly TRBD1 (6 bases). The CDR3 totals 15 residues. Looked up from germline, CDR1 is SGHRS and CDR2 is YFSETQ. Trimming took off 2 bases at V and 7 bases at J, with 16 bases between the two ends. The DNA for the CDR3 is TGCGCCAGCAGCTTAAACGGGGACATAAGGAACATTCAGTACTTC. It translates to CASSLNGDIRNIQYF. The full variable domain, with the rest looked up from reference TRBV5-1 and TRBJ2-4, is KAGVTQTPRYLIKTRGQQVTLSCSPISGHRSVSWYQQTPGQGLQFLFEYFSETQRNKGNFPGRFSGRQFSNSRSEMNVSTLELGDSALYLCASSLNGDIRNIQYFGAGTRLSVL.

This chain connects TRBV6-6 to TRBJ1-5; D may be TRBD1 (6 bases). Trimming removed 10 bases from V and 1 base from J, with 11 bases in between. Per germline, CDR1 MNHNY and CDR2 SVGAGI (reference sequence). The CDR3 extends over 13 amino acids. CDR3 bases: TGTGCCACCACAGGGTTCAGCAATCAGCCCCAGCATTTT. This gives the protein CATTGFSNQPQHF.

V and J are TRBV28 and TRBJ1-1; D is possibly TRBD1 (5 bases). Trimming took 6 bases from V and 1 from J, leaving 9 bases between them. The CDR3 extends over 13 amino acids. The germline V gene encodes CDR1 MDHEN and CDR2 SYDVKM. CDR3 loop: CASRWGGNTEAFF. CDR3 coding DNA: TGTGCCAGCAGGTGGGGCGGGAACACTGAAGCTTTCTTT.

The chain couples TRBV5-6 to TRBJ1-1; TRBD1 is a possible D gene (5 bases). The CDR3 totals 12 residues. Germline V gene sequence: CDR1 SGHDT, CDR2 YYEEEE. Trimming left V 3 bases short and J 3 bases short, with 6 bases between. This CDR3 reads CASSWGDTEAFF. CDR3 nucleotide sequence: TGTGCCAGCAGCTGGGGGGACACTGAAGCTTTCTTT.

The rearrangement joins TRBV18 to TRBJ2-1, with a possible D match to TRBD1 (5 bases). CDR3 length: 16 amino acids. Between the trimmed V and J ends, which lost 4 bases and 3 bases, there was a span of 16 bases. Germline values: CDR1 KGHSH, CDR2 LQKENI. The CDR3 loop reads CASSLQGSFIYNEQFF. The DNA for the CDR3 is TGTGCCAGCTCACTTCAGGGTTCTTTTATCTACAATGAGCAGTTCTTC.

The rearrangement joins TRBV28 to TRBJ1-6; D is undetermined. Germline CDR1 MDHEN, CDR2 SYDVKM. The CDR3 consists of 15 residues. V was clipped by 6 bases and J by 8 bases, with 17 bases between them. CDR3 in amino acids: CASRVPGSTDSPLHF. The CDR3 DNA sequence: TGTGCCAGCAGAGTCCCGGGTTCTACTGATTCACCCCTCCACTTT.

The V and J genes are TRBV6-1 and TRBJ2-7, with D tentatively TRBD2 (6 bases). Germline CDR1 is MNHNS and CDR2 is SASEGT. This CDR3 comprises 14 residues. Trimming shortened V by 8 bases and J by 0 bases, and 14 bases separated the two germline ends. As DNA, the CDR3 is TGTGCCAGCCGGTCGGGACTGTTCTCCTACGAGCAGTACTTC. It translates to CASRSGLFSYEQYF.

The V and J genes are TRBV7-9 and TRBJ1-4; D is perhaps TRBD1 (5 bases). The V end was cut by 6 bases, the J end by 4 bases, with 18 bases between. The CDR3 totals 16 residues. CDR1 SEHNR and CDR2 FQNEAQ come from the germline V gene (reference sequence). The CDR3 here is CASSSSGTGVNEKLFF. In DNA form, the CDR3 reads TGTGCCAGCAGTTCTTCCGGGACGGGAGTTAATGAAAAACTGTTTTTT.

This clone was counted between two and nine times. The J gene is TRBJ2-2, the V gene TRBV10-1; 7 bases are shared with TRBD2. Germline CDR1 and CDR2: WNHNN and SYGVQD (reference sequence). This CDR3 is built from 14 residues. J lost 3 bases, V lost 6 bases, and 4 bases had no gene match. The CDR3, as DNA: TGCGCCAGCAGGAGACTAGCAGACACCGGGGAGCTGTTTTTT. It is translated as CASRRLADTGELFF.

This rearrangement joins TRBV11-2 to TRBJ1-1; tentatively, D is TRBD1 (6 bases). Germline CDR1 and CDR2: SGHAT and FQNNGV. This CDR3 has 15 amino acids. Trimming took 0 bases from V and 2 from J, leaving 10 bases between them. The CDR3 nucleotides read TGTGCCAGCAGCTTAGATGGGGGGGCCAACACTGAAGCTTTCTTT. The encoded protein is CASSLDGGANTEAFF. Full variable domain (remainder filled in from reference TRBV11-2 and TRBJ1-1): EAGVAQSPRYKIIEKRQSVAFWCNPISGHATLYWYQQILGQGPKLLIQFQNNGVVDDSQLPKDRFSAERLKGVDSTLKIQPAKLEDSAVYLCASSLDGGANTEAFFGQGTRLTVV.

The chain links TRBV5-6 to TRBJ2-1; D is unclear. V was shortened by 6 bases and J by 9 bases, with 13 bases between the two germline ends. CDR1 and CDR2 (germline): SGHDT, YYEEEE. The CDR3 is 12 amino acids. As DNA, the CDR3 is TGTGCCAGCACCCTACTAACGTCTGAGCAGTTCTTC. Amino acids: CASTLLTSEQFF.

V usage is TRBV28 and J usage is TRBJ1-2; TRBD1 aligns across 9 bases. The CDR3 runs to 13 residues. V shed 3 bases, J shed 4 bases, and the junction held 0 bases outside the gene matches. Germline CDR1 MDHEN, CDR2 SYDVKM. This CDR3 reads CASSLGQGYGYTF. CDR3 in DNA: TGTGCCAGCAGTTTGGGACAGGGCTATGGCTACACCTTC.

This clone was counted a few times. The chain is built from TRBV27 and TRBJ2-3; D not resolved. This CDR3 has 13 amino acids. V was cut by 3 bases and J by 0 bases, with 4 bases left in between. Germline-derived CDR1 and CDR2 are MNHEY and SMNVEV (reference sequence). The CDR3 coding sequence is TGTGCCAGCAGTTTTTATAGCACAGATACGCAGTATTTT. Its translation is CASSFYSTDTQYF.